This entry lists 13 T cell receptor beta chains sequenced from one sample in a study of T-cell reconstitution after alpha-beta-depleted transplantation in children. Unique molecular identifiers were used in preparing the TCRbeta library. TCRdb reprocessed the PCR reads via MiXCR and lists one record per CDR3 protein. Of approximately 650,000 distinct CDR3 sequences detected, approximately 14% appear once; the ten largest clones hold about 0.79%. Source: PBMCs, taken before TCRalphabeta/CD19-depleted stem cell transplant. The origin of the receptors is a girl aged 2 to 9 with congenital amegakaryocytic thrombocytopenia, due to receive a stem cell transplant.

This clonotype was recorded many times. The CDR3 spells CASSYLGLGNEKLFF. The DNA of the CDR3 is TGTGCCAGCAGTTACTTGGGGCTCGGTAATGAAAAACTGTTTTTT. The chain joins TRBV6-5 to TRBJ1-4, with D possibly matching TRBD1 (5 bases). V shed 1 base and J shed 4 bases, with 10 bases lying between them. CDR3 length: 15 residues. Germline assignment: CDR1 MNHEY and CDR2 SVGAGI.

V gene TRBV7-9 combines with J gene TRBJ1-2; TRBD1 matches 7 bases. V lost 5 bases to trimming and J lost 4 bases; unmatched junction nucleotides: 10. Germline CDR1 SEHNR, CDR2 FQNEAQ (reference sequence). This CDR3 is built from 15 residues. Written as DNA, the CDR3 is TGTGCCAGCAGCAAACCGGGACAGCCGATCTATGGCTACACCTTC. Its translation: CASSKPGQPIYGYTF.

CDR3 residues: CASSQQISPEQFF. The CDR3 nucleotides are TGCGCCAGCAGCCAACAGATTAGCCCTGAGCAGTTCTTC. V is TRBV5-1 and J is TRBJ2-1; D not certain. Trimming removed 4 bases from V and 9 bases from J, with 14 bases in between. The V gene's germline CDR1 is SGHRS and CDR2 YFSETQ. The CDR3 runs 13 residues. Drawing the rest from reference TRBV5-1 and TRBJ2-1, the complete variable domain is KAGVTQTPRYLIKTRGQQVTLSCSPISGHRSVSWYQQTPGQGLQFLFEYFSETQRNKGNFPGRFSGRQFSNSRSEMNVSTLELGDSALYLCASSQQISPEQFFGPGTRLTVL.

This clonotype has only a few counts. The chain joins TRBV10-3 to TRBJ1-1; tentatively, D is TRBD1 (5 bases). The CDR3 runs to 15 residues. Germline V gives CDR1 ENHRY, CDR2 SYGVKD. V dropped 3 bases and J dropped 7 bases, with 18 bases sitting between them. CDR3 in amino acids: CAISDQGGRGIEAFF. CDR3 DNA sequence: TGTGCCATCAGTGATCAAGGAGGGCGGGGGATTGAAGCTTTCTTT.

The V call is TRBV5-1, the J call TRBJ1-2, with D possibly matching TRBD1 (5 bases). The CDR3 runs 13 residues. Germline assignment: CDR1 SGHRS and CDR2 YFSETQ. Trimming removed 4 bases from V and 3 bases from J, with 10 bases in between. For the CDR3, the DNA is TGCGCCAGCAGCAGAGAAGGGGACTATGGCTACACCTTC. Translating gives CASSREGDYGYTF.

In this sample, this clonotype turned up a few times. V and J are TRBV7-9 and TRBJ2-1, with D possibly being TRBD2 (6 bases). The length of the CDR3 is 17 residues. Trimming took 3 bases from V and 12 from J, leaving 27 bases between them. The germline CDR1 and CDR2 sequences are SEHNR and FQNEAQ (reference sequence). CDR3 DNA sequence: TGTGCCAGCAGCTTGGGTGCGGAGGGAGTAAGACAGCAAGGGCAGTTCTTC. It translates to CASSLGAEGVRQQGQFF.

About this clonotype: This clone may be a read error of a much larger clone one base away. The rearrangement joins TRBV29-1 to TRBJ2-7; D ambiguous. The V gene's germline CDR1 is SQVTM and CDR2 ANQGSEA. This CDR3 is built from 13 residues. V lost 4 bases to trimming and J lost 3 bases, with 13 bases between them. The CDR3 sequence: CSVAYMEIYEQYF. CDR3 sequence (DNA): TGCAGCGTTGCCTACATGGAGATCTACGAGCAGTACTTC.

This clonotype was recorded at least ten times. The chain has TRBV5-1 and TRBJ2-3; no firm D call. V was shortened by 4 bases and J by 4 bases, with 16 bases between the two germline ends. CDR1 is SGHRS and CDR2 is YFSETQ in the germline V gene. The CDR3 extends over 15 amino acids. CDR3 DNA sequence: TGCGCCAGCAGCCTCGGCCGAATAAGCGCAGATACGCAGTATTTT. Translation: CASSLGRISADTQYF.

There are many counts of this clonotype. The chain recombines TRBV27 with TRBJ1-1; D remains ambiguous. The V gene's germline CDR1 is MNHEY and CDR2 SMNVEV (reference sequence). V gave up 0 bases and J gave up 4 bases, with 9 bases separating them. This CDR3 has 14 amino acids. The CDR3 DNA reads as TGTGCCAGCAGTTTATCAGCGTTTGCCACTGAAGCTTTCTTT. Its protein is CASSLSAFATEAFF.

This clonotype was found many times. The V call is TRBV3-1, the J call TRBJ2-7, with 7 bases matching TRBD2. This CDR3 spans 16 amino acids. V was clipped by 8 bases and J by 7 bases; unmatched bases: 20. Germline CDR1 LGHDT, CDR2 YNNKEL (reference sequence). The CDR3 DNA reads TGTGCCAGCGCTCCTAGCCCTTCGAGCGGGATAGGAGAGCAGTACTTC. Its translation is CASAPSPSSGIGEQYF.

This clonotype was seen only a few times. This rearrangement joins TRBV12-3 or TRBV12-4 to TRBJ1-5; 8 bases match TRBD1. V gave up 5 bases and J gave up 0 bases; unmatched junction bases: 15. The CDR3 extends over 19 amino acids. The CDR3 nucleotides read TGTGCCAGCAGTCCTTTGTTGCCGTGGACAGGGATTAGCAATCAGCCCCAGCATTTT. Its protein is CASSPLLPWTGISNQPQHF.

In its sample, this clonotype was seen a few times. This rearrangement joins TRBV9 to TRBJ2-7; D might be TRBD2 (6 bases). Per the germline V gene, CDR1 is SGDLS and CDR2 is YYNGEE. V gave up 2 bases and J gave up 5 bases, with 17 bases separating them. The CDR3 spans 15 residues. In DNA, the CDR3 is TGTGCCAGCAGCGTTTCCGGGACTGCCGGCAACGAGCAGTACTTC. Its translation: CASSVSGTAGNEQYF.

The rearrangement links TRBV11-1 to TRBJ2-1; 10 bases fit TRBD2. The CDR3 has 19 amino acids. V gave up 3 bases and J gave up 7 bases; unmatched junction bases: 18. Germline CDR1 and CDR2: SGHAT and FQDESV (reference sequence). The CDR3, as DNA: TGTGCCAGCAGCTTTTTACTAGCGGGACCCGAAAAACCGATAAATGAGCAGTTCTTC. Translated: CASSFLLAGPEKPINEQFF.